The clone carrying this TCR beta chain was counted only a few times. This entry is derived from a study of tumour-infiltrating T cells in Burkitt lymphoma. The overall study: This cohort included all epidemiological subtypes of Burkitt lymphoma. Overall and progression-free survival were predicted by productive clonality.

Per germline, CDR1 MNHEY and CDR2 SMNVEV (reference sequence). CDR3 length: 15 amino acids. After removal of 5 bases from V and 2 bases from J, the junction contained 9 bases not matched to a gene. Only in-frame clones appear in the TCRdb table, and some are missing; sequencing was by immunoSEQ multiplex PCR. Of more than 2,000 clones in the sample, roughly 15% are singletons; the top ten hold roughly 10%. The receptor was derived from a human donor with relapsed Burkitt lymphoma. Sequencing used tumor tissue from a relapse. The gene calls are TRBV27 and TRBJ2-7; 7 positions agree with TRBD1. The CDR3 protein is CASSPGQMTAYEQYF. CDR3 nucleotide sequence: TGTGCCAGCAGTCCGGGACAGATGACTGCCTACGAGCAGTACTTC.